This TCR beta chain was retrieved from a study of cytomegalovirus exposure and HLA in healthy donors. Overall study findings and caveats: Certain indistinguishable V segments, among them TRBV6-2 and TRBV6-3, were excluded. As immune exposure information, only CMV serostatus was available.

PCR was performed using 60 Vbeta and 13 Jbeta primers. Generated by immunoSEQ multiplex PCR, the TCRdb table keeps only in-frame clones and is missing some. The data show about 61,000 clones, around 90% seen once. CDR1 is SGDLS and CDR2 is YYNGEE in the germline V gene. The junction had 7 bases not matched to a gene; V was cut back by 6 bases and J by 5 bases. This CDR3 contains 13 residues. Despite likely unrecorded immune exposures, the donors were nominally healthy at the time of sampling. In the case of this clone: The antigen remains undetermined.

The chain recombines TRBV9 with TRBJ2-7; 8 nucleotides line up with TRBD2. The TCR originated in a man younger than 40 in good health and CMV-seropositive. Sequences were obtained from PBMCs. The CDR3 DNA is TGTGCCAGCAACCGAGCGGGAGTCAACGAGCAGTACTTC. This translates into CASNRAGVNEQYF.